This T cell receptor (beta chain) was profiled in a study of control samples from healthy donors and cancer patients (TCRdb year 2020). A remark on this clone: Its antigen specificity is not known. Per-base quality was not reported, and no clone a single base away is much larger than it.

Libraries were made using the immunoSEQ multiplex PCR assay. Drawn from immuneACCESS, this table holds only the in-frame rearrangements with V and J called that TCRdb kept. Clones are partly lost; checked studies trace under half to an unresolved V gene and leave the rest unexplained. In this sample the table shows some 250,000 clones, over 75% of which occur a single time. Roughly 14% of the sample is taken by the ten largest. Between the V and J ends, shortened by 1 base and 1 base respectively, the junction contains 5 bases. Reading from cysteine to phenylalanine, the CDR3 counts 14 amino acids. The entry retains the CDR3 DNA only, 42 bases that are in frame from base 1. The germline V gene (reference sequence) yields LGHDT for CDR1 and YNNKEL for CDR2.

The chain couples TRBV3-1 (or the pseudogene TRBV3-2) to TRBJ1-3, with the D gene not confidently named. This sequence was found in a woman aged 60 to 75 with lung cancer. Input material: PBMCs. The sequenced DNA is TGTGCCAGCAGCCAAGGATATTCTGGAAACACCATATATTTT. It translates as CASSQGYSGNTIYF.